A single sample is the source of the 22 T cell receptor beta chains below, sequenced in a study of OX40 agonist ivuxolimab in advanced cancers. The protocol was immunoSEQ multiplex PCR, while the TCRdb copy is restricted to in-frame clones and leaves out a portion. The sample lists over 90,000 clones, 80% to 90% occurring once. Sequencing used CD4+ or CD8+ T cells sorted from blood, obtained in a trial of the OX40 agonist ivuxolimab. The receptors derive from an adult with an advanced solid tumor such as melanoma, head and neck, liver or kidney cancer.

The V gene is TRBV9, the J gene TRBJ1-1; no definite D call. CDR1 is SGDLS, CDR2 YYNGEE, per germline. The V and J ends lost 4 bases and 1 base respectively, with 11 bases between them. The CDR3 has 14 residues. In DNA, the CDR3 is TGTGCCAGCAGCCCTCTTGGTAGGAACACTGAAGCTTTCTTT. This gives the protein CASSPLGRNTEAFF.

The V and J genes are TRBV6-5 and TRBJ1-4, with no clear D. Trimming cost V 0 bases and J 0 bases, with 5 bases left between them. Germline CDR1 and CDR2: MNHEY and SVGAGI. The CDR3 is 15 amino acids. The CDR3: CASSYSTATNEKLFF. CDR3 bases: TGTGCCAGCAGTTACTCGACGGCAACTAATGAAAAACTGTTTTTT.

The chain has TRBV27 and TRBJ2-5, with 9 nucleotides matching TRBD2. V shed 0 bases and J 5 bases; nucleotides not matched to a gene: 4. Germline-derived CDR1 and CDR2 are MNHEY and SMNVEV (reference sequence). The CDR3 runs 15 residues. In DNA form, the CDR3 reads TGTGCCAGCAGTTTATCGCGGGGGGGTCGGGAGACCCAGTACTTC. Residues: CASSLSRGGRETQYF.

CDR3 loop: CASSLAGNQGSPLHF. The CDR3 region has the DNA TGTGCCAGCAGCTTAGCGGGGAATCAAGGTTCACCCCTCCACTTT. The chain joins TRBV7-3 to TRBJ1-6; unclear D gene. Trimming left V 2 bases short and J 9 bases short, with 14 bases between. There are 15 residues in the CDR3. In germline, CDR1 is SGHTA, CDR2 FQGTGA.

The rearrangement links TRBV6-6 to TRBJ1-2; no clear D. This CDR3 has 13 amino acids. The V gene's germline CDR1 is MNHNY and CDR2 SVGAGI (reference sequence). The V and J ends lost 0 bases and 8 bases respectively, with 10 bases between them. This CDR3 is CASSYSPPGGYTF. The CDR3, as DNA: TGTGCCAGCAGTTACTCTCCGCCTGGGGGCTACACCTTC.

In its sample, this clone was seen a few times. The chain employs TRBV7-2 and TRBJ1-1, with TRBD1 as a possible D gene (6 bases). The CDR3 loop spans 15 amino acids. The germline V gene has CDR1 SGHTA and CDR2 FQGNSA. The germline V and J ends were trimmed by 5 bases and 3 bases, with 16 bases remaining between them. The CDR3 region is CASSVQGVGDTEAFF. The CDR3 coding sequence is TGTGCCAGCAGCGTACAGGGAGTTGGGGACACTGAAGCTTTCTTT.

The chain links TRBV2 to TRBJ2-7; TRBD1 matches 7 bases. The germline V gene encodes CDR1 SNHLY and CDR2 FYNNEI. Trimming cost V 8 bases and J 6 bases; bases outside gene matches: 13. The CDR3 has 14 residues. CDR3 sequence: CASLPADRASEQYF. CDR3 DNA: TGTGCCAGCCTCCCTGCTGACAGGGCCTCCGAGCAGTACTTC.

This chain connects TRBV7-9 to TRBJ1-2; maybe TRBD1 (6 bases). Germline values: CDR1 SEHNR, CDR2 FQNEAQ (reference sequence). CDR3 length: 12 amino acids. V was shortened by 8 bases and J by 0 bases, with 7 bases between the two germline ends. DNA of the CDR3: TGTGCCAGCGGGGACACTAACTATGGCTACACCTTC. Translation gives CASGDTNYGYTF.

The V call is TRBV7-6, the J call TRBJ2-1; TRBD2 matches 8 bases. CDR1 is SGHVS, CDR2 FNYEAQ, per germline. CDR3 length: 16 residues. The V and J ends lost 1 base and 8 bases, in that order; junction bases with no gene match: 10. Written as DNA, the CDR3 is TGTGCCAGCAGCTTAGAAGGTCGGGGGGGCTTGGATGAGCAGTTCTTC. It yields the protein CASSLEGRGGLDEQFF.

The chain links TRBV2 to TRBJ1-5; D may be TRBD1 (6 bases). Germline values: CDR1 SNHLY, CDR2 FYNNEI. CDR3 size: 16 residues. Trimming removed 5 bases from V and 1 base from J, with 15 bases in between. The CDR3 region has the DNA TGTGCCAGCAGTAAAATCACAGGGCTGAGCAATCAGCCCCAGCATTTT. Amino acid sequence: CASSKITGLSNQPQHF.

The chain joins TRBV12-5 to TRBJ2-7; 7 nucleotides match TRBD1. This CDR3 contains 14 residues. V trimming: 3 bases; J trimming: 7 bases; junction bases outside the gene matches: 9. Germline lookup yields CDR1 LGHNT and CDR2 FRNRAP. In DNA form, the CDR3 reads TGTGCTAGTGGTTTAAGGACAGGCCTTGGAGAGCAGTACTTC. This gives the protein CASGLRTGLGEQYF.

There are a few counts of this clone. This chain links TRBV7-2 with TRBJ1-1; D is unresolved. CDR1 and CDR2 (germline): SGHTA, FQGNSA. The CDR3 contains 14 residues. V lost 1 base and J lost 4, with 10 bases in between. The CDR3: CASSLGKWGTEAFF. CDR3 in DNA: TGTGCCAGCAGCTTAGGGAAGTGGGGCACTGAAGCTTTCTTT.

This clone was detected a few times. The chain uses TRBV5-4 and TRBJ1-2, with D uncertain. CDR3 length: 15 amino acids. With 1 base removed from V and 0 bases from J, the gap between germline ends came to 10 bases. The germline V gene encodes CDR1 SGHNT and CDR2 YYREEE (reference sequence). Written as DNA, the CDR3 is TGTGCCAGCAGCTTGATTGGCCAAACTAACTATGGCTACACCTTC. Amino acid sequence: CASSLIGQTNYGYTF.

J is TRBJ2-1 and V is TRBV2, with TRBD2 matching over 8 bases. The CDR3 consists of 13 residues. Germline V gives CDR1 SNHLY, CDR2 FYNNEI. V lost 8 bases to trimming and J lost 5 bases; unmatched junction nucleotides: 5. The CDR3 sequence: CASGTSNHNEQFF. Written as DNA, the CDR3 is TGTGCCAGCGGGACTAGTAACCACAATGAGCAGTTCTTC. Variable domain in full (rest from reference TRBV2 and TRBJ2-1): EPEVTQTPSHQVTQMGQEVILRCVPISNHLYFYWYRQILGQKVEFLVSFYNNEISEKSEIFDDQFSVERPDGSNFTLKIRSTKLEDSAMYFCASGTSNHNEQFFGPGTRLTVL.

This clone showed up just a few times. J is TRBJ1-1 and V is TRBV6-6; 8 bases align to TRBD1. This CDR3 region has 16 residues. The V segment lost 6 bases and the J segment 0 bases; nucleotides outside the gene matches: 9. Looked up from germline, CDR1 is MNHNY and CDR2 is SVGAGI (reference sequence). For the CDR3, the DNA is TGTGCCAGCAGGGGGTACCAGGGGGCGATGAACACTGAAGCTTTCTTT. Protein: CASRGYQGAMNTEAFF.

There are a few counts of this clone. The chain employs TRBV10-3 and TRBJ2-3; possible D gene TRBD2, 5 bases. Germline-derived CDR1 and CDR2 are ENHRY and SYGVKD. With 7 bases removed from V and 4 bases from J, the gap between germline ends came to 12 bases. The CDR3 is 13 residues long. The CDR3 DNA is TGTGCCATCATGGCCGGAGGAGCAGATACGCAGTATTTT. Encoded protein: CAIMAGGADTQYF.

The V and J genes are TRBV7-8 and TRBJ2-7; D possibly corresponds to TRBD2 (6 bases). The germline CDR1 and CDR2 sequences are SGHVS and FQNEAQ. The germline V and J ends were trimmed by 5 bases and 6 bases, with 26 bases remaining between them. The CDR3 runs to 17 residues. The CDR3 reads CASSLYLAGLIVSEQYF. The CDR3 DNA is TGTGCCAGCAGCCTTTACCTGGCGGGACTCATCGTGAGCGAGCAGTACTTC.

This chain connects TRBV4-3 to TRBJ2-7, with TRBD1 as a possible D gene (5 bases). The V gene's germline CDR1 is LGHNA and CDR2 YSLEER. Trimming took 0 bases from V and 0 from J, leaving 6 bases between them. This CDR3 spans 14 amino acids. CDR3 bases: TGCGCCAGCAGCCAAGAACAGGACTCCTACGAGCAGTACTTC. It yields the protein CASSQEQDSYEQYF.

The J gene is TRBJ1-2, the V gene TRBV5-1; 12 bases line up with TRBD1. With V trimmed by 4 bases and J by 8 bases, 12 bases remained unmatched. CDR3 length: 16 residues. The germline V gene encodes CDR1 SGHRS and CDR2 YFSETQ. The CDR3 nucleotides read TGCGCCAGCAGCAAGAATACCGGGACAGGGGGCGGCGGCTACACCTTC. Amino acid sequence: CASSKNTGTGGGGYTF.

The rearrangement joins TRBV18 to TRBJ1-2; possible D gene TRBD1, 5 bases. The ends were cut back, 2 bases at V and 3 bases at J, with 13 bases in the middle. CDR3 length: 15 residues. The germline CDR1 and CDR2 sequences are KGHSH and LQKENI. Written as DNA, the CDR3 is TGTGCCAGCTCACCATTCAGGGTAAAAGACTATGGCTACACCTTC. As protein: CASSPFRVKDYGYTF.

The rearrangement uses TRBV10-2 and TRBJ1-2, with a weak D call TRBD1 (5 bases). CDR1 is WSHSY and CDR2 is SAAADI in the germline V gene. There are 14 residues in the CDR3. Trimming took off 3 bases at V and 4 bases at J, with 12 bases between the two ends. Here the CDR3 reads CASSERGQGYGYTF. In DNA form, the CDR3 reads TGCGCCAGCAGTGAACGTGGACAAGGCTATGGCTACACCTTC.

The rearrangement joins TRBV19 to TRBJ1-2; no firm D call. CDR3 size: 14 residues. Trimming took 4 bases from V and 6 from J, leaving 15 bases between them. Per the germline V gene, CDR1 is LNHDA and CDR2 is SQIVND (reference sequence). The CDR3 sequence: CASSRQQTGHGYTF. The CDR3 nucleotides are TGTGCCAGTAGTAGGCAGCAGACTGGGCATGGCTACACCTTC. The full variable domain, in which reference TRBV19 and TRBJ1-2 provide the parts outside the CDR3, is DGGITQSPKYLFRKEGQNVTLSCEQNLNHDAMYWYRQDPGQGLRLIYYSQIVNDFQKGDIAEGYSVSREKKESFPLTVTSAQKNPTAFYLCASSRQQTGHGYTFGSGTRLTVV.